The sequence of this T cell receptor beta chain was determined in a study of Graves' ophthalmopathy and Graves' hyperthyroidism. From RNA, the CDR3 regions of TCR beta chains were amplified and sequenced. Second-round multiplex PCR came after first-round RT-PCR with HTBI primers. TCRdb re-called the multiplex PCR reads through MiXCR, storing one row per CDR3 protein. This table holds approximately 160,000 distinct CDR3 sequences, just under 40% found once. For donors with ophthalmopathy, the disease showed moderate-to-severe activity, reached CAS ≥3 and NOSPECS ≥4, and had lasted under 3 months. Orbital computed tomography, thyroid ultrasound, TRAb, serum thyroxine and clinical symptoms formed the basis of diagnosis. The sample comprised peripheral blood. The TCR originated in a man younger than 45 with Graves' ophthalmopathy.

The CDR3 region has the DNA TGTGCCAGCATGGAGGAGGCTATGGGCACTGAAGCTTTCTTT. Translating gives CASMEEAMGTEAFF. This chain links TRBV12-3 or TRBV12-4 with TRBJ1-1, with D unclear. The V gene lost 7 bases and the J gene lost 4 bases, with 16 bases spanning the gap. This CDR3 is built from 14 residues.